The 30 T cell receptor beta chains below were found in one sample sequenced in a study of CD8+ T cells in alopecia areata. cDNA serving as the sequencing template came from extracted, reverse transcribed RNA. Assay used: immunoSEQ multiplex PCR; TCRdb lists only in-frame clones, some missing. There are about 98,000 clones in the sample; less than 50% occur only once, and 0.6% to 0.85% lies in the top ten. The source material was CD4+ T cells sorted from blood. The receptors shown here come from a human donor with alopecia areata.

This sequence joins TRBV29-1 and TRBJ2-1; 10 bases fit TRBD2. Germline lookup yields CDR1 SQVTM and CDR2 ANQGSEA. The ends lost 5 bases at V and 9 bases at J; junction bases unmatched: 13. This CDR3 region has 15 residues. The CDR3 loop is CSVLSTSGVLSEQFF. CDR3 in DNA: TGCAGCGTTCTTTCTACTAGCGGGGTCCTGAGTGAGCAGTTCTTC.

The chain joins TRBV5-1 to TRBJ2-1; 7 nucleotides match TRBD1. The CDR3 runs 22 residues. V gave up 0 bases and J gave up 5 bases; unmatched junction bases: 26. Germline V gene data show CDR1 as SGHRS and CDR2 as YFSETQ. The CDR3, as DNA: TGCGCCAGCAGCTTGGTCTCCGGTCCACTCCCGTACAGGGGACCTAGTGACAATGAGCAGTTCTTC. It yields the protein CASSLVSGPLPYRGPSDNEQFF.

The J gene is TRBJ1-1, the V gene TRBV30; D perhaps matches TRBD1 (5 bases). There are 12 residues in the CDR3. The germline V gene has CDR1 GTSNPN and CDR2 SVGIG (reference sequence). The CDR3: CASGGVGEDAFF. CDR3 coding DNA: TGTGCATCCGGGGGAGTAGGAGAGGACGCTTTCTTT.

A single count supports this clone. This chain connects TRBV27 to TRBJ1-5; unclear D gene. Germline V lookup: CDR1 MNHEY, CDR2 SMNVEV (reference sequence). V was trimmed by 6 bases and J by 6 bases, leaving 12 bases between them. The CDR3 is 13 amino acids. CDR3 residues: CASSHRIGQPQHF. The CDR3 coding sequence is TGTGCCAGCAGCCACAGAATAGGTCAGCCCCAGCATTTT.

A few counts support this clone. The V call is TRBV4-1, the J call TRBJ2-7; D is perhaps TRBD2 (7 bases). The CDR3 loop spans 15 amino acids. Between the trimmed V and J ends, which lost 3 bases and 2 bases, there was a span of 14 bases. Germline CDR1 MGHRA, CDR2 YSYEKL. The CDR3 DNA follows: TGCGCCAGCAGCCAGAGAGCGGGGACAACCTACGAGCAGTACTTC. Amino acids: CASSQRAGTTYEQYF.

This clone was detected only once. The chain joins TRBV29-1 to TRBJ1-1; D remains unclear. CDR1 and CDR2 from the germline V gene are SQVTM and ANQGSEA. CDR3 length: 12 residues. The V end was cut by 4 bases, the J end by 8 bases, with 14 bases between. The CDR3 bases are TGCAGCGTTGGAGGTAGGGTAGTAGAAGCTTTCTTT. It yields the protein CSVGGRVVEAFF.

The chain links TRBV14 to TRBJ2-2, with D uncertain. Germline-derived CDR1 and CDR2 are SGHDN and FVKESK. V shed 1 base and J shed 1 base, with 4 bases lying between them. This CDR3 has 14 amino acids. The CDR3: CASSQVRNTGELFF. The DNA of the CDR3 is TGTGCCAGCAGCCAAGTCAGGAACACCGGGGAGCTGTTTTTT.

This clone was counted between two and nine times. The V and J genes are TRBV2 and TRBJ2-5; D may be TRBD1 or TRBD2 (6 bases each). CDR3 length: 12 residues. The V end was cut by 4 bases, the J end by 6 bases, with 9 bases between. Germline CDR1 reads SNHLY; CDR2 reads FYNNEI. The DNA for the CDR3 is TGTGCCAGCAGTGGGGGGGCGAAGACCCAGTACTTC. This sequence encodes CASSGGAKTQYF.

V and J are TRBV28 and TRBJ2-7; 12 bases align to TRBD1. The length of the CDR3 is 13 residues. V lost 8 bases and J lost 2; bases outside the gene matches: 1. Germline values: CDR1 MDHEN, CDR2 SYDVKM. CDR3 DNA: TGTGCCAGCGGGGACAGGGGGCCCTACGAGCAGTACTTC. This translates into CASGDRGPYEQYF.

This chain links TRBV5-1 with TRBJ1-1; weak D call: TRBD1 (6 bases). Trimming took 5 bases from V and 0 from J, leaving 11 bases between them. The CDR3 contains 14 residues. Germline values: CDR1 SGHRS, CDR2 YFSETQ. The CDR3 bases are TGCGCCAGCAGGCCTACAGGGCTGAACACTGAAGCTTTCTTT. Residues: CASRPTGLNTEAFF.

J is TRBJ2-7 and V is TRBV29-1; the D gene is possibly TRBD2 (5 bases). Germline V CDR1 and CDR2: SQVTM, ANQGSEA. The V end was cut by 4 bases, the J end by 3 bases, with 13 bases between. This CDR3 is 13 amino acids long. This chain's CDR3 is CSVALGLNYEQYF. The CDR3 DNA reads as TGCAGCGTTGCTCTTGGACTGAACTACGAGCAGTACTTC.

V and J are TRBV20-1 and TRBJ2-5; TRBD2 is a possible D gene (6 bases). The better agreement between TRBJ2-7 and the DNA end casts doubt on the J call. Looked up from germline, CDR1 is DFQATT and CDR2 is SNEGSKA (reference sequence). The CDR3 is made up of 9 amino acids. The CDR3 DNA sequence: TGCAGTGCCGGGGGCGAGCAGTACTTC. Residues: CSAGGEQYF.

This sequence joins TRBV6-5 and TRBJ1-2, with D tentatively TRBD1 (5 bases). Per germline, CDR1 MNHEY and CDR2 SVGAGI. The ends were cut back, 0 bases at V and 4 bases at J, with 9 bases in the middle. The CDR3 contains 14 residues. CDR3 sequence (DNA): TGTGCCAGCAGTTACTCCGGGACGACCTATGGCTACACCTTC. Protein sequence: CASSYSGTTYGYTF.

The chain uses TRBV2 and TRBJ1-1, with TRBD1 matching over 7 bases. Trimming took 7 bases from V and 1 from J; bases not matched to a gene: 6. The CDR3 runs to 14 residues. The germline V gene has CDR1 SNHLY and CDR2 FYNNEI. CDR3 sequence (DNA): TGTGCCAGCACCAGACAGGGCTGGAACACTGAAGCTTTCTTT. Translated, it gives CASTRQGWNTEAFF.

The sample holds one count of this clone. The J gene is TRBJ1-1, the V gene TRBV29-1; D is undetermined. This CDR3 spans 11 amino acids. V was shortened by 0 bases and J by 9 bases, with 8 bases between the two germline ends. Germline V gene sequence: CDR1 SQVTM, CDR2 ANQGSEA. Written as DNA, the CDR3 is TGCAGCGTTGAAGAAACGACTCAAGCTTTCTTT. It is translated as CSVEETTQAFF.

This clone was observed a handful of times. The CDR3 protein is CASSQEPRGGELFF. As DNA, the CDR3 is TGCGCCAGCAGCCAAGAGCCACGAGGCGGGGAGCTGTTTTTT. V usage is TRBV4-3 and J usage is TRBJ2-2, with D unclear. Germline loops: CDR1 LGHNA, CDR2 YSLEER. The CDR3 is 14 residues long. The V end was cut by 0 bases, the J end by 7 bases, with 9 bases between.

The chain carries TRBV30 and TRBJ1-5; possibly TRBD1 for D (6 bases). CDR1 is GTSNPN and CDR2 is SVGIG in the germline V gene (reference sequence). The CDR3 is 13 residues long. Trimming left V 2 bases short and J 5 bases short, with 10 bases between. The chain's CDR3 is CAWSKGVDQPQHF. CDR3 coding DNA: TGTGCCTGGAGTAAGGGGGTGGATCAGCCCCAGCATTTT.

The sample holds a few counts of this clone. The chain couples TRBV29-1 to TRBJ2-5, with D hard to call. Germline CDR1 is SQVTM and CDR2 is ANQGSEA. The V gene lost 4 bases and the J gene lost 5 bases, with 8 bases spanning the gap. The CDR3 consists of 11 residues. The chain's CDR3 is CSVGNRETQYF. In DNA, the CDR3 is TGCAGCGTTGGGAATAGGGAGACCCAGTACTTC. Drawing the rest from reference TRBV29-1 and TRBJ2-5, the complete variable domain is SAVISQKPSRDICQRGTSLTIQCQVDSQVTMMFWYRQQPGQSLTLIATANQGSEATYESGFVIDKFPISRPNLTFSTLTVSNMSPEDSSIYLCSVGNRETQYFGPGTRLLVL.

The J gene is TRBJ1-5, the V gene TRBV19; 7 nucleotides agree with TRBD1. This CDR3 is 16 amino acids long. With 8 bases clipped from V and 0 bases from J, the junction kept 10 bases outside the gene matches. Germline CDR1 reads LNHDA; CDR2 reads SQIVND (reference sequence). CDR3: CASAGTEIYSNQPQHF. CDR3 DNA sequence: TGTGCCAGTGCCGGGACAGAGATTTATAGCAATCAGCCCCAGCATTTT.

The V and J genes are TRBV7-2 and TRBJ1-2; TRBD1 might be the D (5 bases). Trimming left V 2 bases short and J 2 bases short, with 15 bases between. Germline V gene lookup returns CDR1 SGHTA and CDR2 FQGNSA. The CDR3 has 16 residues. CDR3 loop: CASSLTSGGPNYGYTF. In DNA, the CDR3 is TGTGCCAGCAGCTTAACGTCCGGGGGTCCGAACTATGGCTACACCTTC.

Turning to this clone: Other DNA sequences in this sample translate to the same CDR3. The rearrangement uses TRBV30 and TRBJ1-2, with 8 bases lining up with TRBD1. Trimming removed 2 bases from V and 7 bases from J; junction bases left unmatched: 6. CDR1 and CDR2 (germline): GTSNPN, SVGIG (reference sequence). The CDR3 length is 13 residues. The CDR3 DNA sequence: TGTGCCTGGAGTCCCGACAGGGGTTCTGGCTACACCTTC. Translation: CAWSPDRGSGYTF.

The rearrangement uses TRBV28 and TRBJ1-2; 7 bases fit TRBD1. After removal of 3 bases from V and 8 bases from J, the junction contained 9 bases not matched to a gene. The germline V gene encodes CDR1 MDHEN and CDR2 SYDVKM. The CDR3 consists of 14 residues. Here the CDR3 reads CASSFGTALLGYTF. Here the CDR3 DNA reads TGTGCCAGCAGTTTCGGGACAGCCCTACTGGGCTACACCTTC.

This chain connects TRBV28 to TRBJ2-2; 11 bases are a match to TRBD1. Germline V gene data show CDR1 as MDHEN and CDR2 as SYDVKM. This CDR3 is 15 amino acids long. J lost 5 bases, V lost 4 bases, and 3 bases had no gene match. CDR3 residues: CASSWDRGITGELFF. The CDR3 DNA reads as TGTGCCAGCAGTTGGGACAGGGGGATTACCGGGGAGCTGTTTTTT.

This clone was seen a few times. V and J are TRBV10-2 and TRBJ2-7, with 12 nucleotides matching TRBD1. The CDR3 extends over 15 amino acids. The germline V gene has CDR1 WSHSY and CDR2 SAAADI. J lost 7 bases, V lost 7 bases, and 11 bases had no gene match. The CDR3 DNA follows: TGCGCCAGCAAACCGGGACAGGGGGCGGTAAGGGAGCAGTACTTC. Translation: CASKPGQGAVREQYF.

This clone was recorded a few times. The V call is TRBV29-1, the J call TRBJ2-5; no clear D. The length of the CDR3 is 13 residues. Germline V gene lookup returns CDR1 SQVTM and CDR2 ANQGSEA. V gave up 8 bases and J gave up 2 bases, with 15 bases separating them. The CDR3 DNA reads as TGCAGCATAAGTGGTCTGGATCAAGAGACCCAGTACTTC. Translated: CSISGLDQETQYF.

This clone appeared a few times. The chain links TRBV4-1 to TRBJ2-5, with 8 bases matching TRBD2. Germline V gene sequence: CDR1 MGHRA, CDR2 YSYEKL. CDR3 size: 18 residues. V was clipped by 1 base and J by 5 bases; unmatched bases: 15. The CDR3 spells CASSQGSAAGGDRETQYF. CDR3 nucleotides: TGCGCCAGCAGCCAAGGTTCTGCTGCGGGGGGCGATCGGGAGACCCAGTACTTC.

The CDR3 protein is CASSPGTSGTYQETQYF. DNA of the CDR3: TGCGCCAGCAGCCCAGGGACTAGCGGTACCTACCAAGAGACCCAGTACTTC. This sequence joins TRBV5-1 and TRBJ2-5, with 11 nucleotides matching TRBD2. Germline lookup yields CDR1 SGHRS and CDR2 YFSETQ. The CDR3 covers 17 residues. V shed 4 bases, J shed 0 bases, and the junction held 8 bases outside the gene matches.

The CDR3 protein is CASSPGLAAGETQYF. In nucleotides, the CDR3 is TGCGCCAGCAGCCCGGGACTAGCGGCCGGTGAGACCCAGTACTTC. The rearrangement joins TRBV5-1 to TRBJ2-5; 11 nucleotides agree with TRBD2. V trimming: 4 bases; J trimming: 5 bases; junction bases outside the gene matches: 7. The CDR3 is 15 amino acids. Germline CDR1 SGHRS, CDR2 YFSETQ.

J is TRBJ2-7 and V is TRBV29-1; maybe TRBD1 (6 bases). The CDR3 runs to 13 residues. Germline CDR1 is SQVTM and CDR2 is ANQGSEA. Deletions cut 4 bases from V and 0 bases from J, with 10 bases between. The chain's CDR3 is CSVVQGSSYEQYF. CDR3 nucleotides: TGCAGCGTTGTCCAGGGGAGCTCCTACGAGCAGTACTTC.

J is TRBJ2-7 and V is TRBV6-6; D ambiguous. Germline lookup yields CDR1 MNHNY and CDR2 SVGAGI (reference sequence). V was clipped by 5 bases and J by 4 bases, with 12 bases between them. The length of the CDR3 is 13 residues. CDR3 DNA sequence: TGTGCCAGCAGTACGGCCGATGGGTACGAGCAGTACTTC. This encodes CASSTADGYEQYF.